This T cell receptor beta chain derives from a study of shared clonotypes between healthy human individuals. Worth noting for this clone: This sample includes further DNA sequences coding for the same CDR3.

The table came from immunoSEQ multiplex PCR; TCRdb's copy has only in-frame clones and leaves some out. Of some 2,400,000 clones in the sample, around 95% were seen once. The CDR3 is 14 amino acids. The germline V gene has CDR1 SGHRS and CDR2 YFSETQ. The V end was cut by 0 bases, the J end by 1 base, with 7 bases between. The V and J genes are TRBV5-1 and TRBJ2-5; D tentatively fits TRBD1 or TRBD2 (5 bases each). Sequencing was performed on naive CD4+ T cells sorted from blood. Subset of the sample: CD45RA+ positively selected. The receptor was isolated from a man between 18 and 29 years old in good health. The CDR3 DNA follows: TGCGCCAGCAGCTTGGGGGGGTCCCAAGAGACCCAGTACTTC. This codes for CASSLGGSQETQYF. Supplemented by reference TRBV5-1 and TRBJ2-5, the full variable domain reads KAGVTQTPRYLIKTRGQQVTLSCSPISGHRSVSWYQQTPGQGLQFLFEYFSETQRNKGNFPGRFSGRQFSNSRSEMNVSTLELGDSALYLCASSLGGSQETQYFGPGTRLLVL.